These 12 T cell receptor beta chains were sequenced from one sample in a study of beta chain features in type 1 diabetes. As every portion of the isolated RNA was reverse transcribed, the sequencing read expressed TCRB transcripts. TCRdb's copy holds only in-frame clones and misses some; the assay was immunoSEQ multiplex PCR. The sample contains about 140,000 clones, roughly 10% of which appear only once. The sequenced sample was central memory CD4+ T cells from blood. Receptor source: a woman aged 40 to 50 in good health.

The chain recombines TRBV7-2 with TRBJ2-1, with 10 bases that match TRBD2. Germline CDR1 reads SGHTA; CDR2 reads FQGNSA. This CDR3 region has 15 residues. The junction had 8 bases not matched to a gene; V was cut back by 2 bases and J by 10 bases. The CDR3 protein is CASSLSSGGWGEQFF. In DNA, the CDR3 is TGTGCCAGCAGCTTATCTAGCGGGGGTTGGGGAGAGCAGTTCTTC.

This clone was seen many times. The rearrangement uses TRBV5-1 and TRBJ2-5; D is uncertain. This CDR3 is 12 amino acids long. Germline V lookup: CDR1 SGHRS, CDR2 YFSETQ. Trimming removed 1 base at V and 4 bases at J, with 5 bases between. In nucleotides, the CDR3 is TGCGCCAGCAGCTTGCCCCTAGAGACCCAGTACTTC. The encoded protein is CASSLPLETQYF.

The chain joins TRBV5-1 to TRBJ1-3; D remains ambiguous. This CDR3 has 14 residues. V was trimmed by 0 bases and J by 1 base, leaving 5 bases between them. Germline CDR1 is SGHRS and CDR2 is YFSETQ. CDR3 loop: CASSLAGSGNTIYF. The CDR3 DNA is TGCGCCAGCAGCTTGGCAGGATCTGGAAACACCATATATTTT.

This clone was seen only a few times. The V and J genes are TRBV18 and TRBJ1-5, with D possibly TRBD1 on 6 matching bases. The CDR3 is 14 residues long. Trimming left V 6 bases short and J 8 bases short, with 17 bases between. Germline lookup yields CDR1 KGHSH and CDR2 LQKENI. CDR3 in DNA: TGTGCCAGCTCCCCAGCCGGAGGGGGGGAGCCCCAGCATTTT. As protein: CASSPAGGGEPQHF. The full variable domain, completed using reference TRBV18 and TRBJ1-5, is NAGVMQNPRHLVRRRGQEARLRCSPMKGHSHVYWYRQLPEEGLKFMVYLQKENIIDESGMPKERFSAEFPKEGPSILRIQQVVRGDSAAYFCASSPAGGGEPQHFGDGTRLSIL.

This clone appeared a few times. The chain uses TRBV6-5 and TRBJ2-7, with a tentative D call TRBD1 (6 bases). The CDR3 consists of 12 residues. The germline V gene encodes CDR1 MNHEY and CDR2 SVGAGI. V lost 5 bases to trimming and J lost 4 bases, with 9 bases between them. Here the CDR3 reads CASSRQGYEQYF. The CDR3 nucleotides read TGTGCCAGCAGTCGGCAGGGGTACGAGCAGTACTTC.

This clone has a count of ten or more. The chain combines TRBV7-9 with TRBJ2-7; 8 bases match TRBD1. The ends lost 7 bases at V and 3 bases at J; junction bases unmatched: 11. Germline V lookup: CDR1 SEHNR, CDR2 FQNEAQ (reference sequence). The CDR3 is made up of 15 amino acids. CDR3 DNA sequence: TGTGCCAGCAATTCTCTGACAGGGGTTCTCTACGAGCAGTACTTC. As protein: CASNSLTGVLYEQYF.

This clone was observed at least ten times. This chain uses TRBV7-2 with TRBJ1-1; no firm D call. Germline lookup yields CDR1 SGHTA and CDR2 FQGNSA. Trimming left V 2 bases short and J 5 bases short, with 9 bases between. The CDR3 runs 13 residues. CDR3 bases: TGTGCCAGCAGCTTAAAGCCGGGTACTGAAGCTTTCTTT. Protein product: CASSLKPGTEAFF.

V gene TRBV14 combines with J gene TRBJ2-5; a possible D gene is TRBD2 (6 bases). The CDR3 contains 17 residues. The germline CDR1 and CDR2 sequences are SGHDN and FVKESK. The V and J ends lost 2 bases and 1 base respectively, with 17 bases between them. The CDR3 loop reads CASSQSVRDWIQETQYF. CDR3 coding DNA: TGTGCCAGCAGCCAATCTGTCAGGGACTGGATCCAAGAGACCCAGTACTTC.

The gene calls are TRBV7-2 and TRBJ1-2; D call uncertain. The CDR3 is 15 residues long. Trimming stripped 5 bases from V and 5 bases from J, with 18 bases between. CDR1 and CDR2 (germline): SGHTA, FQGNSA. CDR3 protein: CASSPRTVHGYGYTF. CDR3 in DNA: TGTGCCAGCAGCCCTCGGACTGTGCATGGATATGGCTACACCTTC.

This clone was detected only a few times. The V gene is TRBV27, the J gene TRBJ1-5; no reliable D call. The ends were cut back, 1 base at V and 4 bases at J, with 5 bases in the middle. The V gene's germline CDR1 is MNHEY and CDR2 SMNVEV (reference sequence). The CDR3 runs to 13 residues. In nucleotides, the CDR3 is TGTGCCAGCAGTTTATATCTGAATCAGCCCCAGCATTTT. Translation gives CASSLYLNQPQHF.

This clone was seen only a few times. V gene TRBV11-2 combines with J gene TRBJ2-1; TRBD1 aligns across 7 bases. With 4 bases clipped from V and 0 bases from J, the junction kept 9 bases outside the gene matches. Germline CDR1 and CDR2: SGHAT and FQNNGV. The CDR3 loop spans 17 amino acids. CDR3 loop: CASSSPTGLGSYNEQFF. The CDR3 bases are TGTGCCAGCAGCTCCCCGACAGGGTTGGGCTCCTACAATGAGCAGTTCTTC.

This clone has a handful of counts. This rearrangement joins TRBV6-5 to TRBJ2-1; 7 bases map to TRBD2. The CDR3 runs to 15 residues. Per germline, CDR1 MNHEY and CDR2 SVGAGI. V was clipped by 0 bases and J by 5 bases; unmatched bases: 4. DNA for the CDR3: TGTGCCAGCAGTTACTCGAGGACTAGTCACAATGAGCAGTTCTTC. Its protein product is CASSYSRTSHNEQFF.